The 29 T cell receptor beta chains in this list originate from one sample, sequenced in a study of T cells in Graves' hyperthyroidism and ophthalmopathy. There were TCR beta CDR3 regions amplified from RNA transcripts. First-round RT-PCR of the TCR CDR3 relied on the HTBI primer set. TCRdb passed the multiplex PCR reads through MiXCR, listing each CDR3 protein once. The top ten hold over 30% of the sample, which has about 640,000 distinct CDR3 sequences, around 20% seen once. The source material was blood. The source of these receptors is a young man with Graves' ophthalmopathy.

This clonotype was detected only a few times. In nucleotides, the CDR3 is TGTGCCAGCAGCTTAGTGGGGGTCCCCGAGCAGTACTTC. This sequence encodes CASSLVGVPEQYF. The chain employs TRBV7-2 and TRBJ2-7, with D perhaps given as TRBD1 or TRBD2 (5 bases each). Trimming took 1 base from V and 6 from J, leaving 10 bases between them. The CDR3 has 13 amino acids. CDR1 and CDR2 (germline): SGHTA, FQGNSA.

There are a few counts of this clonotype. The chain recombines TRBV4-1 with TRBJ1-2; D is undetermined. V gave up 10 bases and J gave up 6 bases, with 18 bases separating them. In germline, CDR1 is MGHRA, CDR2 YSYEKL. The CDR3 sequence is 13 residues long. Written as DNA, the CDR3 is TGCGCCACGCAAGGTTCATCGGCGGATGGCTACACCTTC. Translation: CATQGSSADGYTF.

In this sample, this clonotype turned up a few times. The V gene is TRBV7-8, the J gene TRBJ2-7; 8 bases match TRBD2. Germline V CDR1 and CDR2: SGHVS, FQNEAQ. The CDR3 extends over 15 amino acids. J lost 0 bases, V lost 5 bases, and 6 bases had no gene match. In nucleotides, the CDR3 is TGTGCCAGCAGCAAGGGGAGCGGGAGCTCCTACGAGCAGTACTTC. It translates to CASSKGSGSSYEQYF.

This chain uses TRBV18 with TRBJ2-3; 14 positions match TRBD2. This CDR3 comprises 17 residues. The ends lost 3 bases at V and 4 bases at J; junction bases unmatched: 6. CDR1 is KGHSH and CDR2 is LQKENI in the germline V gene. CDR3 nucleotides: TGTGCCAGCTCACCGGGACTAGCGGGAGAGAGCCCAGATACGCAGTATTTT. Amino acids: CASSPGLAGESPDTQYF.

This clonotype was counted ten times or more. The chain recombines TRBV28 with TRBJ2-1, with 9 bases matching TRBD1. CDR1 is MDHEN and CDR2 is SYDVKM in the germline V gene. CDR3 size: 15 residues. Losses at the gene ends were 3 bases for V and 8 bases for J; bases not matched to a gene: 8. CDR3 residues: CASSLGQGRLDEQFF. The DNA of the CDR3 is TGTGCCAGCAGTTTGGGACAGGGCCGTTTGGATGAGCAGTTCTTC. Complete variable domain (other parts from reference TRBV28 and TRBJ2-1): DVKVTQSSRYLVKRTGEKVFLECVQDMDHENMFWYRQDPGLGLRLIYFSYDVKMKEKGDIPEGYSVSREKKERFSLILESASTNQTSMYLCASSLGQGRLDEQFFGPGTRLTVL.

The V and J genes are TRBV20-1 and TRBJ1-5; D unresolved. The CDR3 is 12 amino acids. The germline CDR1 and CDR2 sequences are DFQATT and SNEGSKA (reference sequence). The CDR3, as DNA: TGCAGCGCTTACTATAGCAATCAGCCCCAGCATTTT. Residues: CSAYYSNQPQHF.

A few counts support this clonotype. The genes are TRBV4-1 and TRBJ2-1; TRBD2 matches at 13 bases. The CDR3 totals 18 residues. Looked up from germline, CDR1 is MGHRA and CDR2 is YSYEKL. The V gene end was trimmed by 3 bases and the J gene end by 0 bases; junction bases not matched to a gene: 5. CDR3 coding DNA: TGCGCCAGCAGCCAGGGGACTAGCGGGACAGGCTCCTACAATGAGCAGTTCTTC. Protein product: CASSQGTSGTGSYNEQFF.

This clonotype was detected only a few times. The genes are TRBV2 and TRBJ2-1; a possible D gene is TRBD1 (5 bases). This CDR3 spans 14 amino acids. Trimming took 7 bases from V and 6 from J, leaving 16 bases between them. Germline V gene data show CDR1 as SNHLY and CDR2 as FYNNEI. Here the CDR3 reads CASTRQRSSNEQFF. The CDR3 DNA is TGTGCCAGCACAAGACAGAGAAGCTCCAATGAGCAGTTCTTC.

The sample holds many counts of this clonotype. The chain uses TRBV10-2 and TRBJ2-5; the match to TRBD1 covers 11 bases. The CDR3 is made up of 15 amino acids. The ends lost 8 bases at V and 4 bases at J; junction bases unmatched: 9. Looked up from germline, CDR1 is WSHSY and CDR2 is SAAADI. The CDR3 region is CASGQTGTGGETQYF. As DNA, the CDR3 is TGCGCCAGCGGACAAACCGGGACAGGGGGAGAGACCCAGTACTTC.

The CDR3 coding sequence is TGCGCCAGCAGCCAAGCTCTCACTTCCTACGAGCAGTACTTC. Residues: CASSQALTSYEQYF. The rearrangement links TRBV4-3 to TRBJ2-7; unclear D gene. The CDR3 has 14 amino acids. CDR1 and CDR2 (germline): LGHNA, YSLEER. Trimming left V 1 base short and J 1 base short, with 8 bases between.

The V gene is TRBV12-3 or TRBV12-4, the J gene TRBJ1-1, with 9 bases aligning to TRBD1. V lost 8 bases and J lost 4; bases outside the gene matches: 11. The length of the CDR3 is 15 residues. CDR3 bases: TGTGCCAGCGGTGAAACAGGGGGCTCGGGCACTGAAGCTTTCTTT. Protein: CASGETGGSGTEAFF.

The V gene is TRBV7-9, the J gene TRBJ1-5; TRBD1 is a possible D gene (5 bases). This CDR3 has 14 amino acids. V shed 4 bases and J shed 4 bases, with 11 bases lying between them. CDR1 SEHNR and CDR2 FQNEAQ come from the germline V gene (reference sequence). In DNA, the CDR3 is TGTGCCAGCAGCTCAGGGAGGGTGAATCAGCCCCAGCATTTT. Its translation: CASSSGRVNQPQHF.

The gene calls are TRBV4-1 and TRBJ2-7; D not certain. V lost 0 bases and J lost 6, with 12 bases in between. This CDR3 contains 14 residues. CDR1 is MGHRA and CDR2 is YSYEKL in the germline V gene. The CDR3 loop is CASSQDGTSCEQYF. As DNA, the CDR3 is TGCGCCAGCAGCCAAGATGGAACGAGCTGCGAGCAGTACTTC.

This clonotype was seen at least ten times. The V call is TRBV28, the J call TRBJ2-1, with 12 positions matching TRBD2. CDR3 length: 17 amino acids. V was clipped by 5 bases and J by 1 base; unmatched bases: 6. Germline-derived CDR1 and CDR2 are MDHEN and SYDVKM. The CDR3 bases are TGTGCCAGCAGTCTACCCGGACTAGCGGGATCCTACAATGAGCAGTTCTTC. Protein sequence: CASSLPGLAGSYNEQFF.

This clonotype has only a few counts. The chain employs TRBV10-3 and TRBJ2-7; 7 nucleotides line up with TRBD2. V gave up 11 bases and J gave up 1 base; unmatched junction bases: 11. Looked up from germline, CDR1 is ENHRY and CDR2 is SYGVKD. The CDR3 is 14 amino acids. CDR3 sequence reads: CAATPGTTSYEQYF. Here the CDR3 DNA reads TGTGCCGCGACTCCCGGGACTACATCCTACGAGCAGTACTTC.

With regard to this clonotype: A much larger clone lies a single base off, so this may be a read error. The V gene is TRBV5-1, the J gene TRBJ2-1, with 10 bases aligning to TRBD2. CDR1 and CDR2 (germline): SGHRS, YFSETQ. V dropped 3 bases and J dropped 0; count of bases not matched to a gene: 12. The CDR3 length is 19 residues. The CDR3 nucleotides are TGCGCCAGCAGCTCGGTCCCGGGAATAGCGGGAGGCTCCTACAATGAGCAGTTCTTC. Protein sequence: CASSSVPGIAGGSYNEQFF.

This clonotype was recorded at least ten times. The chain carries TRBV7-9 and TRBJ2-7; 9 nucleotides match TRBD1. V dropped 1 base and J dropped 6; count of bases not matched to a gene: 4. Per germline, CDR1 SEHNR and CDR2 FQNEAQ (reference sequence). The CDR3 consists of 14 residues. The DNA of the CDR3 is TGTGCCAGCAGCTTAGACAGGGGGCTCTCCGAGCAGTACTTC. Translating gives CASSLDRGLSEQYF.

V gene TRBV6-1 combines with J gene TRBJ1-6, with 7 positions matching TRBD1. Per germline, CDR1 MNHNS and CDR2 SASEGT. The CDR3 spans 15 residues. Trimming at V came to 6 bases and at J to 5 bases, leaving 7 bases not matched to a gene. This CDR3 is CASRRQGSDNSPLHF. CDR3 sequence (DNA): TGTGCCAGCAGAAGACAGGGATCAGATAATTCACCCCTCCACTTT.

This clonotype has a count of ten or more. V is TRBV6-5 and J is TRBJ2-7, with TRBD2 matching over 10 bases. This CDR3 is 14 amino acids long. The germline V gene has CDR1 MNHEY and CDR2 SVGAGI. The V and J ends lost 1 base and 3 bases, in that order; junction bases with no gene match: 0. The CDR3 spells CASSYWTSGYEQYF. The CDR3 DNA reads TGTGCCAGCAGTTACTGGACTAGCGGCTACGAGCAGTACTTC.

This clonotype appeared many times. This chain connects TRBV7-8 to TRBJ2-5; no definite D call. The CDR3 is 15 residues long. V lost 2 bases and J lost 1, with 11 bases in between. CDR1 SGHVS and CDR2 FQNEAQ come from the germline V gene. In nucleotides, the CDR3 is TGTGCCAGCAGCTTATCGGGTGGTAGCCAAGAGACCCAGTACTTC. It yields the protein CASSLSGGSQETQYF.

The chain is built from TRBV20-1 and TRBJ2-3; 10 positions agree with TRBD2. The CDR3 totals 15 residues. V was clipped by 2 bases and J by 1 base; unmatched bases: 3. Germline lookup yields CDR1 DFQATT and CDR2 SNEGSKA (reference sequence). CDR3 DNA sequence: TGCAGTGCTAGACCAGGACTAGCGGGCACAGATACGCAGTATTTT. Its translation: CSARPGLAGTDTQYF.

As concerns this clonotype: Relative to the germline gene, one junction end is altered; a read error may explain this. V gene TRBV4-1 combines with J gene TRBJ2-3, with TRBD1 as a possible D gene (5 bases). CDR1 and CDR2 (germline): MGHRA, YSYEKL. There are 16 residues in the CDR3. CDR3 sequence: CASSQGQTVMGDTQYF. The CDR3 DNA reads TGTGCCAGCAGCCAGGGTCAGACGGTGATGGGAGATACGCAGTATTTT.

J is TRBJ2-1 and V is TRBV2; TRBD1 might be the D (6 bases). This CDR3 contains 11 residues. V was clipped by 6 bases and J by 8 bases, with 8 bases between them. Germline CDR1 and CDR2: SNHLY and FYNNEI. CDR3 bases: TGTGCCAGCAGCACAGGGCATGAGCAGTTCTTC. It is translated as CASSTGHEQFF.

This clonotype was counted at least ten times. The chain employs TRBV12-3 or TRBV12-4 and TRBJ1-2; a weak D match, TRBD1 (5 bases). The ends were cut back, 4 bases at V and 7 bases at J, with 10 bases in the middle. The CDR3 is 12 amino acids. In DNA form, the CDR3 reads TGTGCCAGCAGTTCCTATGGGGGTGGCTACACCTTC. This gives the protein CASSSYGGGYTF.

This chain joins TRBV20-1 and TRBJ2-5, with 7 bases matching TRBD2. CDR1 is DFQATT and CDR2 is SNEGSKA in the germline V gene (reference sequence). Germline trimming cut 4 bases from V and 4 bases from J; bases unmatched to any gene: 6. CDR3 length: 13 amino acids. The CDR3 bases are TGCAGTGCTACCCGGACTAGTACAGAGACCCAGTACTTC. This sequence encodes CSATRTSTETQYF.

This clonotype is a singleton in its sample. The junction departs from the called germline gene at one end, perhaps through a read error. The chain combines TRBV7-9 with TRBJ2-5; tentative D call: TRBD2 (5 bases). Germline values: CDR1 SEHNR, CDR2 FQNEAQ (reference sequence). The CDR3 runs 15 residues. The CDR3 spells CASSLALAVGETQYF. DNA of the CDR3: TGTGCCAGCAGCCTAGCCTTGGCCGTAGGGGAGACCCAGTACTTC.

This chain joins TRBV7-2 and TRBJ1-2; 9 bases align to TRBD1. The germline gives CDR1 SGHTA, CDR2 FQGNSA. The length of the CDR3 is 16 residues. Unmatched junction bases numbered 7, after V lost 5 bases and J lost 0 bases. The CDR3 bases are TGTGCCAGCAGCGTACAGGGGGCCAGAGCTAACTATGGCTACACCTTC. It encodes CASSVQGARANYGYTF.

This clonotype was recorded a few times. The chain uses TRBV11-2 and TRBJ2-7; no reliable D call. Germline CDR1 is SGHAT and CDR2 is FQNNGV. Trimming removed 0 bases from V and 1 base from J, with 4 bases in between. CDR3 length: 13 amino acids. The chain's CDR3 is CASSLDYSYEQYF. Written as DNA, the CDR3 is TGTGCCAGCAGCTTAGATTATTCCTACGAGCAGTACTTC.

This clonotype was found many times. The CDR3 reads CASRPGGTRGTEAFF. The CDR3, as DNA: TGTGCCAGCAGGCCGGGGGGGACACGCGGCACTGAAGCTTTCTTT. The chain is built from TRBV7-9 and TRBJ1-1; D possibly corresponds to TRBD1 (6 bases). Germline V gives CDR1 SEHNR, CDR2 FQNEAQ (reference sequence). The CDR3 has 15 residues. Trimming pared 6 bases from V and 4 bases from J, leaving 18 bases between. The full variable domain, its missing parts supplied by reference TRBV7-9 and TRBJ1-1, is DTGVSQNPRHKITKRGQNVTFRCDPISEHNRLYWYRQTLGQGPEFLTYFQNEAQLEKSRLLSDRFSAERPKGSFSTLEIQRTEQGDSAMYLCASRPGGTRGTEAFFGQGTRLTVV.